The 5 T cell receptor beta chains given below trace back to one sample, sequenced in a study of blood T cells in healthy people across ages. The second PCR ran about 6 to 11 cycles with a sample-barcoded 5' primer and J-beta primers. In TCRdb, the 5' RACE reads were re-called with MiXCR into one record per CDR3 protein. The table records roughly 680,000 distinct CDR3 sequences, roughly 20% of them present only once. Sample: blood. The receptors derive from a man in his 70s in good health.

This clonotype was recorded a few times. The chain links TRBV5-1 to TRBJ1-4; D perhaps matches TRBD1 (6 bases). The V end lost 0 bases, the J end lost 5 bases, and 14 bases lay between the germline ends. Germline CDR1 reads SGHRS; CDR2 reads YFSETQ. This CDR3 comprises 16 residues. CDR3 region: CASSLAVGQQNEKLFF. Here the CDR3 DNA reads TGCGCCAGCAGCTTGGCCGTTGGACAGCAAAATGAAAAACTGTTTTTT.

As regards this clonotype: Compared with germline, one end of the junction differs, possibly owing to a read error. CDR3 in amino acids: CASSLVLGARTDTQYF. DNA for the CDR3: TGCGCCAGCAGCTTGGTTCTGGGGGCGCGAACAGATACGCAGTATTTC. The chain employs TRBV5-1 and TRBJ2-3, with a tentative D call TRBD1 (6 bases). The CDR3 loop spans 16 amino acids. Germline CDR1 is SGHRS and CDR2 is YFSETQ.

This clonotype has more than one count but fewer than ten. J is TRBJ1-2 and V is TRBV10-3; 7 bases line up with TRBD1. V lost 3 bases, J lost 7 bases, and 5 bases stayed unmatched. Germline V gives CDR1 ENHRY, CDR2 SYGVKD. This CDR3 comprises 13 residues. CDR3: CAISDDRAGGYTF. In nucleotides, the CDR3 is TGTGCCATCAGTGACGACAGGGCGGGTGGCTACACCTTC.

This clonotype has a handful of counts. V gene TRBV9 combines with J gene TRBJ2-5; D may be TRBD2 (7 bases). This CDR3 contains 13 residues. V was trimmed by 0 bases and J by 9 bases, leaving 12 bases between them. The germline gives CDR1 SGDLS, CDR2 YYNGEE. The CDR3 DNA sequence: TGTGCCAGCAGCGTAGCGGGGGGCGGGCCCCAGTACTTC. Amino acids: CASSVAGGGPQYF. Filled out from reference TRBV9 and TRBJ2-5, the complete variable domain reads DSGVTQTPKHLITATGQRVTLRCSPRSGDLSVYWYQQSLDQGLQFLIQYYNGEERAKGNILERFSAQQFPDLHSELNLSSLELGDSALYFCASSVAGGGPQYFGPGTRLLVL.

This rearrangement joins TRBV20-1 to TRBJ2-1; TRBD2 matches at 13 bases. The CDR3 extends over 16 amino acids. Unmatched junction bases numbered 6, after V lost 1 base and J lost 6 bases. CDR1 DFQATT and CDR2 SNEGSKA come from the germline V gene (reference sequence). The chain's CDR3 is CSARGLAGGEGNEQFF. The CDR3 DNA reads as TGCAGTGCTAGAGGACTAGCGGGAGGTGAAGGCAATGAGCAGTTCTTC.